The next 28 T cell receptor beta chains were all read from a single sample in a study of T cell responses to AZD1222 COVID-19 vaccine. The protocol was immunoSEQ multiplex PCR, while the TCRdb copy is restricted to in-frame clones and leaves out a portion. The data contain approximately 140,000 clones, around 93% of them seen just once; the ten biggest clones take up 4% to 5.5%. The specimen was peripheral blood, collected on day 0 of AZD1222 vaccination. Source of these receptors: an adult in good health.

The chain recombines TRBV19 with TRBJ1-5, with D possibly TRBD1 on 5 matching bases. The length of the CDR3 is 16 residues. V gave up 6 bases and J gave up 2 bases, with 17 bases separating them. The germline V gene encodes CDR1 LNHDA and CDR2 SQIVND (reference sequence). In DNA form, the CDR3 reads TGTGCCAGTAGCACCATCCAGGGATTAGGCAATCAGCCCCAGCATTTT. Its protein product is CASSTIQGLGNQPQHF.

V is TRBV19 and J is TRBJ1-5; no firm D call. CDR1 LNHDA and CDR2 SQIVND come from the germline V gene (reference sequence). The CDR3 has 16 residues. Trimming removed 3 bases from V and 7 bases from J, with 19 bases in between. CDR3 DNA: TGTGCCAGTAGTATCGTCCGAGCCCCGAAAATGCAGCCCCAGCATTTT. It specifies CASSIVRAPKMQPQHF.

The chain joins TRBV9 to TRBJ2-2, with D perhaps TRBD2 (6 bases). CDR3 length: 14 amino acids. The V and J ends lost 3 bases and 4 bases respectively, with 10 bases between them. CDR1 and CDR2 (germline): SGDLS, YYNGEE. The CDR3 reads CASSAGLTTGELFF. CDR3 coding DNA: TGTGCCAGCAGCGCGGGACTGACCACCGGGGAGCTGTTTTTT.

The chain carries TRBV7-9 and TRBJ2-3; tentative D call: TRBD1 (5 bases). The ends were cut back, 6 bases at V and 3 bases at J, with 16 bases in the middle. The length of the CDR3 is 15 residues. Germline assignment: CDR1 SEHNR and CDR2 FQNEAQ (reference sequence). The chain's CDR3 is CASSAWLQGTDTQYF. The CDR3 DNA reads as TGTGCCAGCAGTGCATGGCTCCAGGGAACAGATACGCAGTATTTT.

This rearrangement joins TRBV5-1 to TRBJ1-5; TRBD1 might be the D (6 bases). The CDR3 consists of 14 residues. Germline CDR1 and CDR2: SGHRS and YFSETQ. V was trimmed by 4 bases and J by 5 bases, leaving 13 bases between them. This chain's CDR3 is CASSPGGGYQPQHF. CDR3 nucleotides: TGCGCCAGCAGCCCCGGGGGGGGCTATCAGCCCCAGCATTTT.

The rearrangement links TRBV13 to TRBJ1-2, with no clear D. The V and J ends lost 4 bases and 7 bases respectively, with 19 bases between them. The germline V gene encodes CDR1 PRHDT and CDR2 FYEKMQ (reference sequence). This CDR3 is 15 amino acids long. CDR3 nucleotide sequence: TGTGCCAGCAGCTCAACGAGGCCCACAAGAGGTGGCTACACCTTC. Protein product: CASSSTRPTRGGYTF.

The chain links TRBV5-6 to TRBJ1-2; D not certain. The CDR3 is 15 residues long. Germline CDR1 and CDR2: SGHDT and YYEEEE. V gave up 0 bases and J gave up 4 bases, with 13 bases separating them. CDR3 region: CASSLVGGSGYGYTF. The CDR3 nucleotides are TGTGCCAGCAGCTTGGTTGGTGGGAGCGGCTATGGCTACACCTTC. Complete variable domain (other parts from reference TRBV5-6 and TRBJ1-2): DAGVTQSPTHLIKTRGQQVTLRCSPKSGHDTVSWYQQALGQGPQFIFQYYEEEERQRGNFPDRFSGHQFPNYSSELNVNALLLGDSALYLCASSLVGGSGYGYTFGSGTRLTVV.

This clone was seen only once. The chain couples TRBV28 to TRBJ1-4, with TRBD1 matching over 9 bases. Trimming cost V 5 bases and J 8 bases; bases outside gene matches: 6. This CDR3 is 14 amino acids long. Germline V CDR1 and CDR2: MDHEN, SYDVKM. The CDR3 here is CASSHPGQGEKLFF. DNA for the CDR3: TGTGCCAGCAGTCATCCGGGACAGGGAGAAAAACTGTTTTTT.

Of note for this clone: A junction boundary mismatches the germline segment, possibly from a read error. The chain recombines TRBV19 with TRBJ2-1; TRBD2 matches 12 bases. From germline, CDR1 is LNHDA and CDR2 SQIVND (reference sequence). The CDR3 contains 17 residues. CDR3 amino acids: CASSIGWWLAGGQLRLF. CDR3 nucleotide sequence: TGTGCCAGTAGTATAGGCTGGTGGCTAGCGGGGGGGCAGCTGAGGCTCTTC. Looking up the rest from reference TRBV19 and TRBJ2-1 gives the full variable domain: DGGITQSPKYLFRKEGQNVTLSCEQNLNHDAMYWYRQDPGQGLRLIYYSQIVNDFQKGDIAEGYSVSREKKESFPLTVTSAQKNPTAFYLCASSIGWWLAGGQLRLFGPGTRLTVL.

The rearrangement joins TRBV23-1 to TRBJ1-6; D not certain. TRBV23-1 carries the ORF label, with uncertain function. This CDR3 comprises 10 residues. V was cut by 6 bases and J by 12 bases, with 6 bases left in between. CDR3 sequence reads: CASSTEPLHF. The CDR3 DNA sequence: TGCGCCAGCAGCACCGAACCCCTCCACTTT.

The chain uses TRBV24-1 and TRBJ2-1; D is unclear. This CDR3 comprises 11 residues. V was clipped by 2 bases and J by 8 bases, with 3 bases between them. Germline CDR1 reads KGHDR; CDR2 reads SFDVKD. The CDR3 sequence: CATSDSHEQFF. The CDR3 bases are TGTGCCACCAGTGATTCCCATGAGCAGTTCTTC.

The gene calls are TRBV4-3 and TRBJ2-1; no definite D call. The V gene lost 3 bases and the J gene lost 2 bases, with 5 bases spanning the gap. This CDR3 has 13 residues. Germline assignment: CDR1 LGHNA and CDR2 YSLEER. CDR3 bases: TGCGCCAGCAGCCACAGCGCCTACAATGAGCAGTTCTTC. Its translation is CASSHSAYNEQFF.

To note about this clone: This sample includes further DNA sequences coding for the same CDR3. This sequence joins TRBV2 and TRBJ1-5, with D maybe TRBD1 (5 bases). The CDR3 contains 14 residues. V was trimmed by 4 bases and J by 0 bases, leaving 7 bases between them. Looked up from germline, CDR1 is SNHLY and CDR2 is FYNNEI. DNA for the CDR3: TGTGCCAGCAGTGGGCAGGGTAGCAATCAGCCCCAGCATTTT. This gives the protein CASSGQGSNQPQHF.

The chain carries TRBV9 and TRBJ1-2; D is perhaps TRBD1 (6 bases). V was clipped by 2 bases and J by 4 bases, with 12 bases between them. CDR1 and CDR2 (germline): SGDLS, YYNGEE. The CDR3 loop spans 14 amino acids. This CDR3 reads CASSVWTAIYGYTF. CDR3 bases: TGTGCCAGCAGCGTGTGGACAGCTATCTATGGCTACACCTTC. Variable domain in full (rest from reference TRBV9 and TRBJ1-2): DSGVTQTPKHLITATGQRVTLRCSPRSGDLSVYWYQQSLDQGLQFLIQYYNGEERAKGNILERFSAQQFPDLHSELNLSSLELGDSALYFCASSVWTAIYGYTFGSGTRLTVV.

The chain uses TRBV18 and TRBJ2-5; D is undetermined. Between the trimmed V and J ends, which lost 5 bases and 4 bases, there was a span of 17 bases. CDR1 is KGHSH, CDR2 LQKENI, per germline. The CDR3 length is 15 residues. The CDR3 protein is CASSELESPAETQYF. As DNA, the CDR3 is TGTGCCAGCTCAGAGCTCGAGAGTCCCGCAGAGACCCAGTACTTC.

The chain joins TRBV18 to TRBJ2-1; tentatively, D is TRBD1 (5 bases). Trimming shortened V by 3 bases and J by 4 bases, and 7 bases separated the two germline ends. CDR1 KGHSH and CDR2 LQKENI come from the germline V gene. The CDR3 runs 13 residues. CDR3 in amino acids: CASSPTGYNEQFF. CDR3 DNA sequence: TGTGCCAGCTCACCCACAGGTTACAATGAGCAGTTCTTC. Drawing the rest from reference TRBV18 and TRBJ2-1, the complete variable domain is NAGVMQNPRHLVRRRGQEARLRCSPMKGHSHVYWYRQLPEEGLKFMVYLQKENIIDESGMPKERFSAEFPKEGPSILRIQQVVRGDSAAYFCASSPTGYNEQFFGPGTRLTVL.

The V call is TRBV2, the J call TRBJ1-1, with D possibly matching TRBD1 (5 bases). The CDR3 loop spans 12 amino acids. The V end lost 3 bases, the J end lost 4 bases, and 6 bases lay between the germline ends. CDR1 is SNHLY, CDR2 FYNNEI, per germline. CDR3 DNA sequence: TGTGCCAGCAGTGACAGGGCCACTGAAGCTTTCTTT. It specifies CASSDRATEAFF.

CDR3 nucleotides: TGTGCCAGCAGTCTCAGGGGGCTCACTGAAGCTTTCTTT. This gives the protein CASSLRGLTEAFF. This sequence joins TRBV12-3 or TRBV12-4 and TRBJ1-1; TRBD1 matches 8 bases. This CDR3 is built from 13 residues. Unmatched junction bases numbered 3, after V lost 5 bases and J lost 4 bases.

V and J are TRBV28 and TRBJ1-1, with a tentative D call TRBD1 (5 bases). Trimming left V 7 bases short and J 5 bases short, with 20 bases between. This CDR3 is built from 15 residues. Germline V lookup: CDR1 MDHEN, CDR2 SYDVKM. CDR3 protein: CASTVVGEVRTEAFF. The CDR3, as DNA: TGTGCCAGCACCGTAGTGGGGGAAGTCCGTACTGAAGCTTTCTTT.

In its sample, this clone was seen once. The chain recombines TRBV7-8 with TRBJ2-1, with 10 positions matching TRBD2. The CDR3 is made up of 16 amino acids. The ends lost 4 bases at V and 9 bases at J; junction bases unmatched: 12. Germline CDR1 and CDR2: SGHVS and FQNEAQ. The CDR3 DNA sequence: TGTGCCAGCAGCTCTAAAACTCTAGCGGGGGCTGGTGAGCAGTTCTTC. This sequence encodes CASSSKTLAGAGEQFF.

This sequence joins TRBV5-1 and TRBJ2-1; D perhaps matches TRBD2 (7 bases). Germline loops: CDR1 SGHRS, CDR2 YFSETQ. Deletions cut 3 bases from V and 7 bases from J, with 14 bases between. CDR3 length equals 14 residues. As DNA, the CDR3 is TGCGCCAGCAGCTCGGGGGGCCCGGGAAATGAGCAGTTCTTC. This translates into CASSSGGPGNEQFF.

The CDR3 reads CSVKTGGAYEQYF. The CDR3 DNA reads TGCAGCGTTAAAACTGGGGGGGCGTACGAGCAGTACTTC. V usage is TRBV29-1 and J usage is TRBJ2-7; TRBD2 might be the D (7 bases). Germline V lookup: CDR1 SQVTM, CDR2 ANQGSEA. This CDR3 has 13 residues. With 5 bases removed from V and 4 bases from J, the gap between germline ends came to 15 bases.

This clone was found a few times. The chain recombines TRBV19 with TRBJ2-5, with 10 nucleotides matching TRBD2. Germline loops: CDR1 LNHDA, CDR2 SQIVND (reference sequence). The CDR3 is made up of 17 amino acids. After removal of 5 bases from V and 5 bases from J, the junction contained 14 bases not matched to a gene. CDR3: CASSPLASSGGRETQYF. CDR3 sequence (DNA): TGTGCCAGTAGTCCCTTGGCGTCTAGCGGGGGCCGGGAGACCCAGTACTTC.

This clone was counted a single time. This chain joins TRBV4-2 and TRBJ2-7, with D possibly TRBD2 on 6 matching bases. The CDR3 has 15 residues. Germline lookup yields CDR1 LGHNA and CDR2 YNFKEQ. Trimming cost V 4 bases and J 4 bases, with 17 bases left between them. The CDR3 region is CASSPLQGGGYEQYF. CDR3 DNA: TGTGCCAGCAGCCCCCTGCAGGGTGGGGGGTACGAGCAGTACTTC.

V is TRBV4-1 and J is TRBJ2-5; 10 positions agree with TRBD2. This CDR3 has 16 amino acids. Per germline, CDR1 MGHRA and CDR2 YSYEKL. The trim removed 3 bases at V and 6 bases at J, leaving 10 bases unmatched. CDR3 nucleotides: TGCGCCAGCAGCCAGGAGAGCGGGGGGGACGAGAAGACCCAGTACTTC. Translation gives CASSQESGGDEKTQYF.

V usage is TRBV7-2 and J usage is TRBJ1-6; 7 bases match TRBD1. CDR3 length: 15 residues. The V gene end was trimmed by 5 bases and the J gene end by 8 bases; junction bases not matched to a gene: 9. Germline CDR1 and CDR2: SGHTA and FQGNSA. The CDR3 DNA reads TGTGCCAGCAGCGGACTGCAGGGGGTCCATTCACCCCTCCACTTT. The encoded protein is CASSGLQGVHSPLHF.

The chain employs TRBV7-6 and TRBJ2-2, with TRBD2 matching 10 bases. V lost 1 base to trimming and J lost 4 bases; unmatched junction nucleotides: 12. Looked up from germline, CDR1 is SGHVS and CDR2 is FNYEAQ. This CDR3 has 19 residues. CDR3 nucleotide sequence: TGTGCCAGCAGCTTAGGACTAGCGGGCCCCCTCCGGGGCACCGGGGAGCTGTTTTTT. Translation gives CASSLGLAGPLRGTGELFF. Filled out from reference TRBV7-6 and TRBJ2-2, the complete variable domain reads GAGVSQSPRYKVTKRGQDVALRCDPISGHVSLYWYRQALGQGPEFLTYFNYEAQQDKSGLPNDRFSAERPEGSISTLTIQRTEQRDSAMYRCASSLGLAGPLRGTGELFFGEGSRLTVL.

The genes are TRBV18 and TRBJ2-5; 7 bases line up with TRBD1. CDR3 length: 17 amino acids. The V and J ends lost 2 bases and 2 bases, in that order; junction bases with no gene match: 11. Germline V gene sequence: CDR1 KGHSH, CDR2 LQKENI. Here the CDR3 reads CASSPFSPGQLQETQYF. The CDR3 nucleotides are TGTGCCAGCTCACCATTCTCCCCGGGACAGTTACAAGAGACCCAGTACTTC.